This T cell receptor beta chain was recorded in a study of blood T cell repertoires in COVID-19. Study in general: There were acute and convalescent COVID-19 samples, and they came from the United States, Italy and Spain.

Germline V CDR1 and CDR2: SGHKS, YYEKEE (reference sequence). J gave up 5 bases and V 1 base, and 9 bases lay outside the gene matches. This CDR3 has 16 amino acids. In the original analysis: Researchers report that nucleated cell counts were estimated from reference gene primer amplification. TCRdb's table, derived via immunoSEQ multiplex PCR, lists solely in-frame clones and lacks some. V and J calls and clone size come straight from that table; D and trimming were deduced from the DNA. The repertoire consists of 80,000 or so clones, with roughly nine tenths occurring once and the leading ten covering roughly 2.3%.

Sample: peripheral blood. The chain recombines TRBV5-5 with TRBJ2-1; 7 bases match TRBD2. The TCR originated in a middle-aged man with acute or convalescent COVID-19. The CDR3 here is CASSLSFGGTNNEQFF. Here the CDR3 DNA reads TGTGCCAGCAGCTTGAGTTTTGGCGGGACTAACAATGAGCAGTTCTTC.